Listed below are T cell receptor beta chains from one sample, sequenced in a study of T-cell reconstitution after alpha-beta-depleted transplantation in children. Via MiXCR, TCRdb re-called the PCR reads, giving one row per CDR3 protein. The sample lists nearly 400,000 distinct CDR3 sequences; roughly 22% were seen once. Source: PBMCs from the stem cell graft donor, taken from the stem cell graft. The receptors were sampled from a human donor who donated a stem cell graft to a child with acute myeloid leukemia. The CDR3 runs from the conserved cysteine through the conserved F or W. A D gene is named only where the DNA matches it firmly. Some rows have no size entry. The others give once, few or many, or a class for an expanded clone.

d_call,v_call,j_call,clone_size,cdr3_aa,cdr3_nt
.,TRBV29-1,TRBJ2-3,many,CSVEVGLRRIDTQYF,TGCAGCGTTGAAGTAGGGCTCAGGAGAATAGATACGCAGTATTTT
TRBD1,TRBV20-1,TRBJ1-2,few,CSAPRSPRQGRGYTF,TGCAGTGCTCCGAGATCCCCCAGACAGGGAAGGGGCTACACCTTC
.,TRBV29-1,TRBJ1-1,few,CSVEVLGSTFTEAFF,TGCAGCGTTGAAGTTTTAGGATCGACGTTCACTGAAGCTTTCTTT
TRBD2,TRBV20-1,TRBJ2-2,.,CSATGLANTGELFF,TGCAGTGCTACAGGACTAGCCAATACCGGGGAGCTGTTTTTT
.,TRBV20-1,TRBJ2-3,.,CSARVGSEAQYF,TGCAGTGCTAGAGTGGGCTCGGAGGCGCAGTATTTT
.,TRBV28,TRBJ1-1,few,CASTEIPWENTEAFF,TGTGCCAGCACGGAAATCCCATGGGAGAACACTGAAGCTTTCTTT
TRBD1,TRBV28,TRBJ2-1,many,CASRGQGSTIFYNEQFF,TGTGCCAGCAGGGGACAGGGGAGTACTATTTTCTACAATGAGCAGTTCTTC
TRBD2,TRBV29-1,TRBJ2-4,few,CSVEEGGSSGSAKNIQYF,TGCAGCGTTGAAGAAGGTGGGTCTAGCGGGAGTGCCAAAAACATTCAGTACTTC
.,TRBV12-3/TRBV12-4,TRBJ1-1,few,CASSLRGLGNTEAFF,TGTGCCAGCAGTCTCAGGGGATTAGGGAACACTGAAGCTTTCTTT
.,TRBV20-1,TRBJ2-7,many,CSARDHRALPYEQYF,TGCAGTGCTAGAGATCATCGAGCGCTTCCCTACGAGCAGTACTTC
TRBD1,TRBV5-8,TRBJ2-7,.,CSSSLSGTGAEQYF,TGTTCCAGCAGCTTGAGCGGGACAGGGGCCGAGCAGTACTTC
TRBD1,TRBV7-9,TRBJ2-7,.,CASSLTTGGGYYEQYF,TGTGCCAGCAGCTTAACCACAGGGGGCGGCTACTACGAGCAGTACTTC
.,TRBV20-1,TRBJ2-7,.,CSARDADSSSSYEQYF,TGCAGTGCTAGAGATGCAGACAGCTCGAGCTCCTACGAGCAGTACTTC
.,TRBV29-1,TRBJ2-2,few,CSVDGPSWGENTGELFF,TGCAGCGTTGATGGGCCGTCGTGGGGGGAGAACACCGGGGAGCTGTTTTTT
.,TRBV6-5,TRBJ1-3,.,CASSYSGGITVAGNTIYF,TGTGCCAGCAGTTACTCGGGGGGGATCACCGTGGCTGGAAACACCATATATTTT
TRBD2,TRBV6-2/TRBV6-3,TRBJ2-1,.,CASLTLRSGRGFNEQFF,TGTGCCAGCCTTACCTTACGTAGCGGGAGAGGGTTCAATGAGCAGTTCTTC
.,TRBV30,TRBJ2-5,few,CAWMGTQYF,TGTGCCTGGATGGGCACCCAGTACTTC
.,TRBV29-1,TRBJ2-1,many,CSVDVGTDGGVVYEQFF,TGCAGCGTTGACGTGGGGACCGATGGGGGAGTCGTTTATGAGCAGTTCTTC
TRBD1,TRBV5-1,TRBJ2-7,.,CASSVNFETGTDEQYF,TGCGCCAGCAGCGTCAATTTCGAGACAGGGACGGACGAGCAGTACTTC
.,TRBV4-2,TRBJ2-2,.,CASSQDWTNANTGELFF,TGTGCCAGCAGCCAAGATTGGACGAACGCGAACACCGGGGAGCTGTTTTTT
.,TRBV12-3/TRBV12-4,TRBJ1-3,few,CASSAAGGSGNTIYF,TGTGCCAGCAGCGCGGCCGGAGGCTCTGGAAACACCATATATTTT
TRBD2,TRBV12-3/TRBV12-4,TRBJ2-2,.,CASSSPWGGANTGELFF,TGTGCCAGCAGTTCCCCGTGGGGGGGGGCGAACACCGGGGAGCTGTTTTTT
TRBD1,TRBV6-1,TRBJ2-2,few,CASRPGQGAGELFF,TGTGCCAGCAGACCGGGACAGGGGGCCGGGGAGCTGTTTTTT
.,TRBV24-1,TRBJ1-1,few,CATSNPGEGTEAFF,TGTGCCACCAGTAACCCAGGCGAGGGCACTGAAGCTTTCTTT
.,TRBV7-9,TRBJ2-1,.,CASSLGAANEQFF,TGTGCCAGCAGCTTAGGCGCGGCCAATGAGCAGTTCTTC
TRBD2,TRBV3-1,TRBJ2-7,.,CASSTQREGPYEQYF,TGTGCCAGCAGCACCCAGCGGGAGGGGCCCTACGAGCAGTACTTC
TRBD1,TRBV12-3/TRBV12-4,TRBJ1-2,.,CASSPGGQGGNYGYTF,TGTGCCAGCAGTCCTGGGGGACAGGGCGGTAACTATGGCTACACCTTC
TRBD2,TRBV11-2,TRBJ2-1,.,CASSLDGTSREQFF,TGTGCCAGCAGCCTCGACGGGACTAGCCGAGAGCAGTTCTTC
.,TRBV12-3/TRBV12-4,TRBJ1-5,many,CASSFTGSIYQPQHF,TGTGCCAGCAGTTTTACCGGCAGTATCTATCAGCCCCAGCATTTT
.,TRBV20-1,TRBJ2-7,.,CSGTVAYNTYEQYF,TGCAGTGGTACCGTAGCGTATAATACCTACGAGCAGTACTTC
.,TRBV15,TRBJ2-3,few,CATSRETAGLSTDTQYF,TGTGCCACCAGCAGAGAAACTGCAGGACTAAGCACAGATACGCAGTATTTT
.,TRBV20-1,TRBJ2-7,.,CSARDSSGREVYEQYF,TGCAGTGCTAGAGATTCGAGCGGGCGCGAGGTCTACGAGCAGTACTTC
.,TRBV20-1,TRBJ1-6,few,CSAKVSGTPRAPLHF,TGCAGTGCGAAAGTTTCCGGGACACCTAGGGCGCCCCTCCACTTT
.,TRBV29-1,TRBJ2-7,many,CSVSRTVAYEQYF,TGCAGCGTTTCAAGGACTGTTGCCTACGAGCAGTACTTC
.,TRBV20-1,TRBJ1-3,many,CSASIFSGNTIYF,TGCAGTGCTAGCATTTTCTCTGGAAACACCATATATTTT
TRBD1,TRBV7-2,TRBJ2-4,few,CASSLRTGGGIQYF,TGTGCCAGCAGCTTACGGACAGGCGGTGGGATTCAGTACTTC
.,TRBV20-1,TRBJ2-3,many,CSARGRGAADTQYF,TGCAGTGCCCGGGGGCGAGGTGCGGCGGATACGCAGTATTTT
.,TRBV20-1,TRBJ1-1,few,CSVILGQMNTEAFF,TGCAGTGTCATTCTAGGACAGATGAACACTGAAGCTTTCTTT
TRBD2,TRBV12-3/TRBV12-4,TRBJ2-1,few,CASSSRLAGEQFF,TGTGCCAGCAGTTCCCGACTAGCGGGAGAGCAGTTCTTC
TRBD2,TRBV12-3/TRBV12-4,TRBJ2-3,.,CATKRDGSLDTQYF,TGTGCCACTAAGCGGGATGGGTCTTTAGATACGCAGTATTTT
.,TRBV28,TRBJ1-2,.,CASSLGGYYGYTF,TGTGCCAGCAGTTTAGGAGGATACTATGGCTACACCTTC
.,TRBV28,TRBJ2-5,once,CASSLWMGDETQYF,TGTGCCAGCAGTTTATGGATGGGGGACGAGACCCAGTACTTC
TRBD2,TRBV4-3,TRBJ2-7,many,CASSQDYRLAGVEQYF,TGCGCCAGCAGCCAAGATTATCGGCTAGCGGGAGTCGAGCAGTACTTC
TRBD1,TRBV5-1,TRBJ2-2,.,CASSILTGTGERELFF,TGCGCCAGCAGCATACTTACCGGGACAGGGGAGAGGGAGCTGTTTTTT
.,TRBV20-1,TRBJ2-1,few,CSAILVNEQFF,TGCAGTGCTATTTTAGTCAATGAGCAGTTCTTC
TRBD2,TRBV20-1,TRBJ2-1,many,CSATGPIAGVSNEQFF,TGCAGTGCTACTGGCCCCATAGCGGGAGTAAGCAATGAGCAGTTCTTC
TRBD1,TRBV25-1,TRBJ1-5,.,CASLPGQGCLNQPQHF,TGTGCCAGTTTACCGGGACAGGGGTGCCTCAATCAGCCCCAGCATTTT
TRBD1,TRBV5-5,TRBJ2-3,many,CASSRQGRGTDTQYF,TGTGCCAGCAGCCGACAGGGTCGTGGCACAGATACGCAGTATTTT
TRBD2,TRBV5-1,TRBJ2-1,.,CASSLEREGRNEQFF,TGCGCCAGCAGCTTGGAACGGGAGGGCCGGAATGAGCAGTTCTTC
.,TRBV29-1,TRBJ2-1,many,CSVDKGRTTAYNEQFF,TGCAGCGTTGATAAGGGTAGGACAACGGCTTACAATGAGCAGTTCTTC
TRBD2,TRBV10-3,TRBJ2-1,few,CASRLAGGPSYNEQFF,TGTGCCAGCCGACTAGCGGGAGGGCCATCCTACAATGAGCAGTTCTTC
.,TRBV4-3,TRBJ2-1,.,CASSQERFHEQFF,TGCGCCAGCAGCCAAGAGAGGTTCCATGAGCAGTTCTTC
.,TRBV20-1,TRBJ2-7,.,CSARDPRRKVPYEQYF,TGCAGTGCTAGAGACCCAAGACGGAAAGTTCCCTACGAGCAGTACTTC